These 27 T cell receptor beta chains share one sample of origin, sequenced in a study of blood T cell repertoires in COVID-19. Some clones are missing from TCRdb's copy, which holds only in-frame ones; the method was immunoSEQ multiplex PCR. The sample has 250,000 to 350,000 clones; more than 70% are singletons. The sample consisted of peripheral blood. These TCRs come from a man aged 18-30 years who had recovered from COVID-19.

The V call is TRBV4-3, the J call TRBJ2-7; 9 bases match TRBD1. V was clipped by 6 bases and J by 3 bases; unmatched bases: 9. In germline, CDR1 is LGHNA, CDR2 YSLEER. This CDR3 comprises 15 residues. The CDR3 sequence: CASSLLTGQGYEQYF. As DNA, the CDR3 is TGCGCCAGCAGTTTACTTACGGGACAGGGCTACGAGCAGTACTTC.

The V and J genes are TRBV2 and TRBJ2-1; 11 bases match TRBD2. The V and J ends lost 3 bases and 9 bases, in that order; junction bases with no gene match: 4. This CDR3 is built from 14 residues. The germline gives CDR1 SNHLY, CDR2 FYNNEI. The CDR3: CASSETSGASEQFF. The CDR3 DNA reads TGTGCCAGCAGTGAGACTAGCGGGGCGAGTGAGCAGTTCTTC.

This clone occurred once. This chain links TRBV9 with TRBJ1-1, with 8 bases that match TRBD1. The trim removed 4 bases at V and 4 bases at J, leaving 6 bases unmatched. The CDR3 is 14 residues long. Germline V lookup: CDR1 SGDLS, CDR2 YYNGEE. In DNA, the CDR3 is TGTGCCAGCAGCCCACCCCAGGGGGCCACTGAAGCTTTCTTT. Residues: CASSPPQGATEAFF.

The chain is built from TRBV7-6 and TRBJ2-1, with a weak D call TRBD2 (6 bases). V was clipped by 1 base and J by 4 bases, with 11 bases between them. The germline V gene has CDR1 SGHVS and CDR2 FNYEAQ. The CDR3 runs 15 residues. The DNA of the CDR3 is TGTGCCAGCAGCTTAGGGAGGGAGTTTTACAATGAGCAGTTCTTC. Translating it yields CASSLGREFYNEQFF.

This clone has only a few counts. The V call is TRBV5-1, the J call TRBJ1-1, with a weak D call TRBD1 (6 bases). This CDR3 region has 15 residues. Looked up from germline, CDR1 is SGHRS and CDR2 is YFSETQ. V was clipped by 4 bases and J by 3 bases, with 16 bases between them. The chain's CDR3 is CASSADRIPDTEAFF. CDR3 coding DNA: TGCGCCAGCAGCGCCGACAGGATCCCGGACACTGAAGCTTTCTTT. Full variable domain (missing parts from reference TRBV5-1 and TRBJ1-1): KAGVTQTPRYLIKTRGQQVTLSCSPISGHRSVSWYQQTPGQGLQFLFEYFSETQRNKGNFPGRFSGRQFSNSRSEMNVSTLELGDSALYLCASSADRIPDTEAFFGQGTRLTVV.

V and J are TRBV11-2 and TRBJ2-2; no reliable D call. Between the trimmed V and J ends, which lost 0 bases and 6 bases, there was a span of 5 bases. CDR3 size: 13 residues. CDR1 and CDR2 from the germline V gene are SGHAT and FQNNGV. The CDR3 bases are TGTGCCAGCAGCTTAGATCGGGCCGGGGAGCTGTTTTTT. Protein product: CASSLDRAGELFF.

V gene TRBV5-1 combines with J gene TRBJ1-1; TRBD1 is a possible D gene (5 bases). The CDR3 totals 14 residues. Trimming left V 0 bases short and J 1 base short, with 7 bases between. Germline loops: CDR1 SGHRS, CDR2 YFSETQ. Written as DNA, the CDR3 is TGCGCCAGCAGCTTGGGACAGACGAACACTGAAGCTTTCTTT. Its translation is CASSLGQTNTEAFF.

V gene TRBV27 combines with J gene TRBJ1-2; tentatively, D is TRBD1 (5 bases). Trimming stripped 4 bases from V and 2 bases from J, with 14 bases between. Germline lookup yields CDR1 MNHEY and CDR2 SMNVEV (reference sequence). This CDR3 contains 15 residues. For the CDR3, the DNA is TGTGCCAGCAGTTCAAATCTGGGGGGGAACTATGGCTACACCTTC. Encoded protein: CASSSNLGGNYGYTF.

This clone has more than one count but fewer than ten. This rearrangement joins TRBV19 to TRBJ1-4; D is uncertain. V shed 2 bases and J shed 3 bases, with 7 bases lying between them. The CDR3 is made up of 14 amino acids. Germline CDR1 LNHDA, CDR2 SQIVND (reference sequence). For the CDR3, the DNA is TGTGCCAGTAGTATAAAGCAGGCTAATGAAAAACTGTTTTTT. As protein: CASSIKQANEKLFF.

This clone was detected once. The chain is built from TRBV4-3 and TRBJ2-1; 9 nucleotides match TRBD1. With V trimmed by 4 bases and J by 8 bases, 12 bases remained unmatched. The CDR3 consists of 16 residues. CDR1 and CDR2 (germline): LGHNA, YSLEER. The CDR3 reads CASSLNPGQGLDEQFF. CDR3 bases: TGCGCCAGCAGCCTTAACCCGGGACAGGGACTTGATGAGCAGTTCTTC.

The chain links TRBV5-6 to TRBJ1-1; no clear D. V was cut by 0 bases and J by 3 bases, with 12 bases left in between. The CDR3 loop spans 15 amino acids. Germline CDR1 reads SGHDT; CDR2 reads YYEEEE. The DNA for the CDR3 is TGTGCCAGCAGCTTGGGAGTCTTGTTGGACACTGAAGCTTTCTTT. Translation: CASSLGVLLDTEAFF.

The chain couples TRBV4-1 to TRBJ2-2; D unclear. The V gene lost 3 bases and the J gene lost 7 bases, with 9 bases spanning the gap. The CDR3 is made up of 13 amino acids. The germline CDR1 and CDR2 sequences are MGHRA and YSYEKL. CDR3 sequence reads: CASSHGLGGELFF. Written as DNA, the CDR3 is TGCGCCAGCAGCCATGGGCTTGGCGGGGAGCTGTTTTTT.

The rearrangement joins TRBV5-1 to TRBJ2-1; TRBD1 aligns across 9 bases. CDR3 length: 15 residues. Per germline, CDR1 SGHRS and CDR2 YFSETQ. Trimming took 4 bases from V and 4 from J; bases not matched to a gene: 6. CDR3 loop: CASSTTGTGYNEQFF. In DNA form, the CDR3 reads TGCGCCAGCAGCACTACCGGGACAGGGTACAATGAGCAGTTCTTC.

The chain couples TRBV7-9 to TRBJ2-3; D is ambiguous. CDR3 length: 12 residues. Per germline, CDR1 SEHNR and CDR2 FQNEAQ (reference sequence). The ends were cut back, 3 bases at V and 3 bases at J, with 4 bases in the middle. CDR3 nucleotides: TGTGCCAGCAGCTTCGGGACAGATACGCAGTATTTT. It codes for CASSFGTDTQYF.

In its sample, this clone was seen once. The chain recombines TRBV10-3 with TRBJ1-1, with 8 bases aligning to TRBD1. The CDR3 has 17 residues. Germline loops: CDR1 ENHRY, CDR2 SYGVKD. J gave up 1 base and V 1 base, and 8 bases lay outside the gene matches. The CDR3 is CAISEWGRGQGNTEAFF. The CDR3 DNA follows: TGTGCCATCAGTGAGTGGGGCAGGGGGCAAGGGAACACTGAAGCTTTCTTT.

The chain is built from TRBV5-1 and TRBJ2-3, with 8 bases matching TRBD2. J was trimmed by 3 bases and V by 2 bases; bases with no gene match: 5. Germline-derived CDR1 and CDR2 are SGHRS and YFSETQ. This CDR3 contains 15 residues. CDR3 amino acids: CASSLTGGMTDTQYF. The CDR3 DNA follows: TGCGCCAGCAGCTTAACGGGGGGGATGACAGATACGCAGTATTTT.

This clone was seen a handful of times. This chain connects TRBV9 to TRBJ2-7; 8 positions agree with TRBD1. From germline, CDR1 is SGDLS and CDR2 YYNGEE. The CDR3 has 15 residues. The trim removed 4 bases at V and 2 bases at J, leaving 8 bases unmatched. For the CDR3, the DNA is TGTGCCAGCAGCTCTGGACAGGGACCTGCCTACGAGCAGTACTTC. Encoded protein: CASSSGQGPAYEQYF.

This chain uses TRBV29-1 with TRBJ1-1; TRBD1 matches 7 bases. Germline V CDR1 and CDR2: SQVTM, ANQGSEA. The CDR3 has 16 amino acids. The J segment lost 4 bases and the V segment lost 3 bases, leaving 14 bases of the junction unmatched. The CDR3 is CSVDKARDSGGTEAFF. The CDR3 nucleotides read TGCAGCGTTGACAAAGCTCGGGACAGTGGAGGCACTGAAGCTTTCTTT.

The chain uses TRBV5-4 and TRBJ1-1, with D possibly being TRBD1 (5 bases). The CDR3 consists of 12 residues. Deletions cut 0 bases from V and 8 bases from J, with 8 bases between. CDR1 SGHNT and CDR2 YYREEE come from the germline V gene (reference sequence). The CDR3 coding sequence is TGTGCCAGCAGCTTGGCGGGGGGAGAAGCTTTCTTT. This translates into CASSLAGGEAFF.

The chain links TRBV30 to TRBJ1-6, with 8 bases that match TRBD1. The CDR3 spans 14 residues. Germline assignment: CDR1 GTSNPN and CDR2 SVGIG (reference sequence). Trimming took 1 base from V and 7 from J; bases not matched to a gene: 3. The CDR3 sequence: CAWSGAGGNSPLHF. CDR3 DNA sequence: TGTGCCTGGAGTGGTGCAGGGGGCAATTCACCCCTCCACTTT.

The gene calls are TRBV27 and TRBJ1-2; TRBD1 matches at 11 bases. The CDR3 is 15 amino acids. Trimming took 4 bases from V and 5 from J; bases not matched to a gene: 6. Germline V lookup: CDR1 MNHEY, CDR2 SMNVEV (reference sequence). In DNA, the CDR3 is TGTGCCAGCAGTTCCTTCGGACAGGGGGCATATGGCTACACCTTC. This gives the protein CASSSFGQGAYGYTF.

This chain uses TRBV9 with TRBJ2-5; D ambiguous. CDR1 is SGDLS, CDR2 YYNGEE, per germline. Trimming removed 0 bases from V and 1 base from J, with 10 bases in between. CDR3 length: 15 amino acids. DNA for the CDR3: TGTGCCAGCAGCGTAGCCCCCGGTATCCAAGAGACCCAGTACTTC. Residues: CASSVAPGIQETQYF.

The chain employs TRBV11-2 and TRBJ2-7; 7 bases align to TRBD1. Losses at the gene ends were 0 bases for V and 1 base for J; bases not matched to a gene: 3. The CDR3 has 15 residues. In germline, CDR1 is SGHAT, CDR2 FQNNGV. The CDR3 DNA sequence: TGTGCCAGCAGCTTAGAACAGGGGAAATCCTACGAGCAGTACTTC. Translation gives CASSLEQGKSYEQYF. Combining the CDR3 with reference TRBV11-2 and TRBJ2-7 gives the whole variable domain EAGVAQSPRYKIIEKRQSVAFWCNPISGHATLYWYQQILGQGPKLLIQFQNNGVVDDSQLPKDRFSAERLKGVDSTLKIQPAKLEDSAVYLCASSLEQGKSYEQYFGPGTRLTVT.

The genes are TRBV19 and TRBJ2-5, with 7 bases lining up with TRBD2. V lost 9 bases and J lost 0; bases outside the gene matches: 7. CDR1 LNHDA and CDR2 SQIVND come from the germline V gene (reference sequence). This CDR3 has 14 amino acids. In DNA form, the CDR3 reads TGTGCCAGCGCGGGAGTTCTGTACCAAGAGACCCAGTACTTC. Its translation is CASAGVLYQETQYF.

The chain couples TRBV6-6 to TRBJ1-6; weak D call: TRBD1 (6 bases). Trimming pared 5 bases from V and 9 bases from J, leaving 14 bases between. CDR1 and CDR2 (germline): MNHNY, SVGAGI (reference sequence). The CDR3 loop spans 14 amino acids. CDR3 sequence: CASSNQGSGSPLHF. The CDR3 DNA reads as TGTGCCAGCAGTAACCAGGGGAGTGGTTCACCCCTCCACTTT.

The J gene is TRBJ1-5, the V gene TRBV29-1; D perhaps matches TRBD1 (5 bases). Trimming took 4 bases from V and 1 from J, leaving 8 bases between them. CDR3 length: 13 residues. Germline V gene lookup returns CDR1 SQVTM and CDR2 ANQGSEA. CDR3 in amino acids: CSVVTVSNQPQHF. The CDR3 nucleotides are TGCAGCGTTGTGACAGTCAGCAATCAGCCCCAGCATTTT. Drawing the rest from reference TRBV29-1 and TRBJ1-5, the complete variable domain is SAVISQKPSRDICQRGTSLTIQCQVDSQVTMMFWYRQQPGQSLTLIATANQGSEATYESGFVIDKFPISRPNLTFSTLTVSNMSPEDSSIYLCSVVTVSNQPQHFGDGTRLSIL.

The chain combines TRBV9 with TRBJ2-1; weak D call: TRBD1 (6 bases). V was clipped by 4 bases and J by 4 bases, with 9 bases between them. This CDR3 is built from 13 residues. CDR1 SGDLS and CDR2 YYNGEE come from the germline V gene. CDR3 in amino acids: CASSPGVYNEQFF. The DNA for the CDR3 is TGTGCCAGCAGCCCAGGGGTATACAATGAGCAGTTCTTC.